The 23 T cell receptor beta chains reported below all come from one sample, sequenced in a study of OX40 agonist ivuxolimab in advanced cancers. Only in-frame clones appear in the TCRdb table, and some are missing; sequencing was by immunoSEQ multiplex PCR. The table shows approximately 82,000 clones, with 75% to 90% occurring only once. Sequenced here: CD4+ or CD8+ T cells sorted from blood, sampled in a trial of the OX40 agonist ivuxolimab. These receptors originate from an adult with an advanced solid tumor such as melanoma, head and neck, liver or kidney cancer.

The chain employs TRBV18 and TRBJ2-7; perhaps TRBD2 as D (5 bases). Germline CDR1 is KGHSH and CDR2 is LQKENI. The length of the CDR3 is 15 residues. With 3 bases removed from V and 3 bases from J, the gap between germline ends came to 15 bases. The DNA of the CDR3 is TGTGCCAGCTCACCGCTCAAGGGCGGAGGCTACGAGCAGTACTTC. Its protein product is CASSPLKGGGYEQYF.

The rearrangement links TRBV5-1 to TRBJ2-3, with 9 bases lining up with TRBD2. The CDR3 has 18 amino acids. J was trimmed by 3 bases and V by 5 bases; bases with no gene match: 16. The germline V gene has CDR1 SGHRS and CDR2 YFSETQ. The DNA of the CDR3 is TGCGCCAGCAGACTGACCTCCCTTTCTAGCGGGGTAACAGATACGCAGTATTTT. The encoded protein is CASRLTSLSSGVTDTQYF. Full variable domain (remainder filled in from reference TRBV5-1 and TRBJ2-3): KAGVTQTPRYLIKTRGQQVTLSCSPISGHRSVSWYQQTPGQGLQFLFEYFSETQRNKGNFPGRFSGRQFSNSRSEMNVSTLELGDSALYLCASRLTSLSSGVTDTQYFGPGTRLTVL.

The chain joins TRBV4-3 to TRBJ2-5, with 11 bases fitting TRBD2. After removal of 0 bases from V and 2 bases from J, the junction contained 8 bases not matched to a gene. CDR1 is LGHNA and CDR2 is YSLEER in the germline V gene. This CDR3 spans 18 amino acids. Here the CDR3 DNA reads TGCGCCAGCAGCCAAGATACTAGCGGGGGAGCTCCTCAAGAGACCCAGTACTTC. As protein: CASSQDTSGGAPQETQYF.

The chain has TRBV6-6 and TRBJ1-3; no clear D. Germline assignment: CDR1 MNHNY and CDR2 SVGAGI (reference sequence). V was clipped by 6 bases and J by 0 bases, with 3 bases between them. The length of the CDR3 is 12 residues. Written as DNA, the CDR3 is TGTGCCAGCAGGCTCTCTGGAAACACCATATATTTT. Protein: CASRLSGNTIYF.

The chain combines TRBV7-9 with TRBJ2-2; D tentatively fits TRBD1 or TRBD2 (5 bases each). The length of the CDR3 is 15 residues. CDR1 and CDR2 from the germline V gene are SEHNR and FQNEAQ (reference sequence). With 7 bases removed from V and 0 bases from J, the gap between germline ends came to 12 bases. The CDR3 loop reads CASKLGRPNTGELFF. The CDR3 DNA is TGTGCCAGCAAGTTGGGACGGCCGAACACCGGGGAGCTGTTTTTT. Variable domain in full (rest from reference TRBV7-9 and TRBJ2-2): DTGVSQNPRHKITKRGQNVTFRCDPISEHNRLYWYRQTLGQGPEFLTYFQNEAQLEKSRLLSDRFSAERPKGSFSTLEIQRTEQGDSAMYLCASKLGRPNTGELFFGEGSRLTVL.

This chain uses TRBV28 with TRBJ2-1, with TRBD1 matching over 7 bases. The junction had 5 bases not matched to a gene; V was cut back by 5 bases and J by 1 base. The CDR3 is made up of 15 amino acids. The germline gives CDR1 MDHEN, CDR2 SYDVKM. Here the CDR3 reads CASSQPTGSYNEQFF. The CDR3 DNA is TGTGCCAGCAGTCAGCCGACAGGGTCCTACAATGAGCAGTTCTTC.

This clone was found once. This chain uses TRBV18 with TRBJ1-1; a possible D gene is TRBD1 (5 bases). CDR1 KGHSH and CDR2 LQKENI come from the germline V gene. The CDR3 is 14 amino acids. Trimming stripped 3 bases from V and 5 bases from J, with 13 bases between. CDR3 DNA sequence: TGTGCCAGCTCACCGCCCGGGGGGGGGACTGAAGCTTTCTTT. It codes for CASSPPGGGTEAFF.

Written as DNA, the CDR3 is TGCGCCAGCAAACCGGGGGGCAATGAGCAGTTCTTC. It translates to CASKPGGNEQFF. This chain uses TRBV5-1 with TRBJ2-1; 7 bases are shared with TRBD2. Germline V gene data show CDR1 as SGHRS and CDR2 as YFSETQ. The V gene end was trimmed by 6 bases and the J gene end by 6 bases; junction bases not matched to a gene: 3. The CDR3 runs to 12 residues.

V is TRBV7-2 and J is TRBJ1-4; possibly TRBD1 for D (6 bases). The CDR3 is 13 amino acids. The V end lost 0 bases, the J end lost 8 bases, and 7 bases lay between the germline ends. In germline, CDR1 is SGHTA, CDR2 FQGNSA. The CDR3 region is CASSLADREKLFF. DNA for the CDR3: TGTGCCAGCAGCTTAGCCGACAGGGAAAAACTGTTTTTT.

The V and J genes are TRBV18 and TRBJ1-2; tentative D call: TRBD1 (6 bases). The CDR3 sequence is 16 residues long. Trimming took 3 bases from V and 2 from J, leaving 16 bases between them. Germline loops: CDR1 KGHSH, CDR2 LQKENI. The chain's CDR3 is CASSPGATGVNYGYTF. For the CDR3, the DNA is TGTGCCAGCTCACCGGGGGCGACAGGCGTGAACTATGGCTACACCTTC.

The rearrangement joins TRBV6-1 to TRBJ2-7; 11 bases are shared with TRBD2. Germline CDR1 is MNHNS and CDR2 is SASEGT. V lost 6 bases, J lost 6 bases, and 10 bases stayed unmatched. The CDR3 is 15 residues long. The CDR3 region has the DNA TGTGCCAGCAGACTAGGGACTAGCGGTACCCCCGAGCAGTACTTC. Residues: CASRLGTSGTPEQYF.

J is TRBJ2-7 and V is TRBV6-5, with TRBD2 identical over 8 bases. In germline, CDR1 is MNHEY, CDR2 SVGAGI. This CDR3 spans 15 amino acids. V lost 5 bases and J lost 0; bases outside the gene matches: 6. Written as DNA, the CDR3 is TGTGCCAGCAGTACCCGGGCGGGAGGCTCCTACGAGCAGTACTTC. Translating it yields CASSTRAGGSYEQYF.

V gene TRBV7-9 combines with J gene TRBJ1-2; tentatively, D is TRBD1 (5 bases). The CDR3 runs 13 residues. Trimming shortened V by 1 base and J by 7 bases, and 10 bases separated the two germline ends. Germline V gene lookup returns CDR1 SEHNR and CDR2 FQNEAQ (reference sequence). CDR3 nucleotides: TGTGCCAGCAGCTTAGGAGCGGGACGTGGCTACACCTTC. As protein: CASSLGAGRGYTF.

The V gene is TRBV11-2, the J gene TRBJ2-7; 10 positions agree with TRBD2. CDR1 and CDR2 (germline): SGHAT, FQNNGV. V shed 2 bases, J shed 6 bases, and the junction held 16 bases outside the gene matches. The CDR3 contains 18 residues. CDR3 DNA: TGTGCCAGCAGCTTATTTTCCGGACTAGCGGTCGTAGTTACCGAGCAGTACTTC. Translated, it gives CASSLFSGLAVVVTEQYF.

This chain joins TRBV7-2 and TRBJ2-1, with 9 bases aligning to TRBD2. Germline V gives CDR1 SGHTA, CDR2 FQGNSA. The CDR3 is 19 residues long. Trimming took 0 bases from V and 2 from J; bases not matched to a gene: 11. CDR3 nucleotides: TGTGCCAGCAGCTTAGCAATCGGATCGGCGGGGGGGCCCTACAATGAGCAGTTCTTC. Translation gives CASSLAIGSAGGPYNEQFF.

The genes are TRBV11-2 and TRBJ1-2, with D tentatively TRBD1 (5 bases). CDR1 and CDR2 from the germline V gene are SGHAT and FQNNGV. The CDR3 spans 13 residues. The ends were cut back, 5 bases at V and 6 bases at J, with 13 bases in the middle. Here the CDR3 reads CASSPRQRDGYTF. CDR3 coding DNA: TGTGCCAGCAGCCCCAGACAGAGAGATGGCTACACCTTC.

The chain employs TRBV5-4 and TRBJ1-4; 7 positions agree with TRBD1. This CDR3 contains 15 residues. Losses at the gene ends were 4 bases for V and 4 bases for J; bases not matched to a gene: 7. Germline CDR1 reads SGHNT; CDR2 reads YYREEE (reference sequence). CDR3 loop: CASSLKQGYNEKLFF. The CDR3 bases are TGTGCCAGCAGCCTCAAACAGGGGTATAATGAAAAACTGTTTTTT.

The chain uses TRBV19 and TRBJ1-6; D is unclear. Germline V gene lookup returns CDR1 LNHDA and CDR2 SQIVND (reference sequence). The CDR3 is made up of 14 amino acids. Trimming removed 3 bases from V and 10 bases from J, with 13 bases in between. The DNA for the CDR3 is TGTGCCAGTAGTATCCTCCTCACTGGGTCACCCCTCCACTTT. Translated, it gives CASSILLTGSPLHF. The full variable domain, its missing parts supplied by reference TRBV19 and TRBJ1-6, is DGGITQSPKYLFRKEGQNVTLSCEQNLNHDAMYWYRQDPGQGLRLIYYSQIVNDFQKGDIAEGYSVSREKKESFPLTVTSAQKNPTAFYLCASSILLTGSPLHFGNGTRLTVT.

The chain combines TRBV29-1 with TRBJ1-1, with D unresolved. The germline V and J ends were trimmed by 8 bases and 0 bases, with 10 bases remaining between them. Per the germline V gene, CDR1 is SQVTM and CDR2 is ANQGSEA. The CDR3 length is 12 residues. CDR3 region: CSFQRLNTEAFF. Written as DNA, the CDR3 is TGCAGCTTCCAGCGTTTGAACACTGAAGCTTTCTTT.

This clone was found once. The V and J genes are TRBV19 and TRBJ1-2; 10 bases match TRBD1. The CDR3 spans 15 residues. Losses at the gene ends were 3 bases for V and 4 bases for J; bases not matched to a gene: 5. Germline V CDR1 and CDR2: LNHDA, SQIVND (reference sequence). The CDR3 here is CASSISGQGSYGYTF. As DNA, the CDR3 is TGTGCCAGTAGTATTTCGGGACAGGGGTCCTATGGCTACACCTTC.

The CDR3 here is CASSSSSWGRETQYF. CDR3 nucleotides: TGCGCCAGCAGCTCCTCCTCCTGGGGAAGAGAGACCCAGTACTTC. This chain links TRBV5-1 with TRBJ2-5; D is unclear. The V gene lost 3 bases and the J gene lost 4 bases, with 16 bases spanning the gap. The germline CDR1 and CDR2 sequences are SGHRS and YFSETQ. The CDR3 is made up of 15 amino acids.

This clone was observed once. DNA of the CDR3: TGTGCCAGCAGTGAATCGGCGGGGCGGGCCGGGGAGCTGTTTTTT. Its protein product is CASSESAGRAGELFF. The V and J genes are TRBV2 and TRBJ2-2, with D perhaps matching TRBD2 (6 bases). CDR1 and CDR2 from the germline V gene are SNHLY and FYNNEI. The CDR3 contains 15 residues. V was clipped by 2 bases and J by 6 bases, with 13 bases between them.

This sequence joins TRBV18 and TRBJ2-2; possibly TRBD1 or TRBD2 for D (5 bases each). Deletions cut 6 bases from V and 0 bases from J, with 14 bases between. The CDR3 spans 16 residues. From germline, CDR1 is KGHSH and CDR2 LQKENI. CDR3 DNA: TGTGCCAGCTCCCGTTCGGGACCCCCGAACACCGGGGAGCTGTTTTTT. It specifies CASSRSGPPNTGELFF.